This T cell receptor (beta chain) was sequenced during a study of cytomegalovirus exposure and HLA in healthy donors. Study information: There were 350 to 400 genotyped donors. Of these, 81% fell in the genetic ancestry cluster associated with self-reported Caucasian donors. Study results and caveats: Exclusion applied to some V segments, including TRBV6-2 and TRBV6-3, as they were indistinguishable. A cluster of highly shared sequence variants was likely a sequencing artifact.

Primers included in the PCR were 60 Vbeta and 13 Jbeta primers. The protocol was immunoSEQ multiplex PCR, while the TCRdb copy is restricted to in-frame clones and leaves out a portion. The profile covers some 120,000 clones, with about 86% appearing a single time and roughly 2.4% taken by the ten largest. Comments on this clone: Its antigen is currently unknown.

Germline V gene lookup returns CDR1 SNHLY and CDR2 FYNNEI. The length of the CDR3 is 13 residues. The specimen was PBMCs. This receptor was taken from a woman between 35 and 50 years old in good health and CMV-seronegative. This sequence joins TRBV2 and TRBJ2-5; D remains unclear. The J call may be incorrect, as the DNA end agrees better with TRBJ2-7. CDR3 loop: CASRGTSSYEQYF. CDR3 nucleotides: TGTGCCAGCAGGGGCACAAGCTCCTACGAGCAGTACTTC.